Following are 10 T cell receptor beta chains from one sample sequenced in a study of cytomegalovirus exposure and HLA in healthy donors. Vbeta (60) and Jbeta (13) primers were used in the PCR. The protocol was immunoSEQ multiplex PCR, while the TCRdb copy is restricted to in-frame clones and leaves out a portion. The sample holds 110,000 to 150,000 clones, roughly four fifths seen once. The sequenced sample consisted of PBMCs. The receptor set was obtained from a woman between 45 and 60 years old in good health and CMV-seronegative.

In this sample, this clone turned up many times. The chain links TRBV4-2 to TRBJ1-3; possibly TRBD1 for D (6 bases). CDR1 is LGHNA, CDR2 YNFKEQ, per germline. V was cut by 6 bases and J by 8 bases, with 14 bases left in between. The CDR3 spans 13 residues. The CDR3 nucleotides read TGTGCCAGCAGTGGACAGAGGGTGGACACCATATATTTT. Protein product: CASSGQRVDTIYF.

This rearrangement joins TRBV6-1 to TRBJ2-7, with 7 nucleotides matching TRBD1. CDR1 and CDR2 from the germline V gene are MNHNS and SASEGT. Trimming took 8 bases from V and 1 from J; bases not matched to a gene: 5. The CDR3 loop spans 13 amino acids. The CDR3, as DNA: TGTGCCAGCTCACTGACAGGGTCCTACGAGCAGTACTTC. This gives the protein CASSLTGSYEQYF.

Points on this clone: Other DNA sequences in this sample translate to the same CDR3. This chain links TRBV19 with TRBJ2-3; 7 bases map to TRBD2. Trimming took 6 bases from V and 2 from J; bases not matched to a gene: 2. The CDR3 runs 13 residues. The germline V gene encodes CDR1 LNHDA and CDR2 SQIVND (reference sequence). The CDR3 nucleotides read TGTGCCAGTAGCCGGGACTACACAGATACGCAGTATTTT. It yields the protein CASSRDYTDTQYF.

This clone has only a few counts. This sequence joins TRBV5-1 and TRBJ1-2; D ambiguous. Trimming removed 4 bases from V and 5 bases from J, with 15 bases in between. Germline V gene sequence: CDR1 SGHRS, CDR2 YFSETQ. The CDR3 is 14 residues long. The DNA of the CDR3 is TGCGCCAGCAGCCACGGGTCCTCAGAATATGGCTACACCTTC. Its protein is CASSHGSSEYGYTF.

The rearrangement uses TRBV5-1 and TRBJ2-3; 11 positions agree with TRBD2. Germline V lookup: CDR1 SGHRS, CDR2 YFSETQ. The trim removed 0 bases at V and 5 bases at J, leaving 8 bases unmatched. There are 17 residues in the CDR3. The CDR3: CASSLAVAGGFGDTQYF. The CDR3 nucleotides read TGCGCCAGCAGCTTGGCGGTAGCGGGGGGGTTCGGAGATACGCAGTATTTT.

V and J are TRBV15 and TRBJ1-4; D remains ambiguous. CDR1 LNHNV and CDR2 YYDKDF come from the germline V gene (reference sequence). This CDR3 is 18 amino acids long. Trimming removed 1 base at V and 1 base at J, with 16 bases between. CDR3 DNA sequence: TGTGCCACCAGCAGAGTTGGTGGGGAGGGAGTAACTAATGAAAAACTGTTTTTT. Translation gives CATSRVGGEGVTNEKLFF.

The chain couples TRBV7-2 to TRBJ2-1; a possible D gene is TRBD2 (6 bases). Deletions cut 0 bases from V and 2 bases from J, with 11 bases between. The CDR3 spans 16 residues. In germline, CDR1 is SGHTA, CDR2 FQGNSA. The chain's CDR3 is CASSLAGGKTYNEQFF. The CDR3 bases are TGTGCCAGCAGCTTAGCCGGGGGAAAGACCTACAATGAGCAGTTCTTC.

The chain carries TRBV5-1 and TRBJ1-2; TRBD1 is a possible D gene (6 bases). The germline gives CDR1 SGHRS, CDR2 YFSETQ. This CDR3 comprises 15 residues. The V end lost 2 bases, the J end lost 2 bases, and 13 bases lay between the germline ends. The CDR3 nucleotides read TGCGCCAGCAGCTTTTTACAGGGCGAGAACTATGGCTACACCTTC. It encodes CASSFLQGENYGYTF.

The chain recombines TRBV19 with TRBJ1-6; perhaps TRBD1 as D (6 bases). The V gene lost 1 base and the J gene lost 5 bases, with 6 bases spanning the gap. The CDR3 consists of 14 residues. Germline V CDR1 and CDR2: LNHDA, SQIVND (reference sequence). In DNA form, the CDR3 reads TGTGCCAGTAGTATAGGGACAGATAATTCACCCCTCCACTTT. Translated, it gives CASSIGTDNSPLHF.

This CDR3 reads CASRSQRGSYEQYF. The CDR3 coding sequence is TGTGCCAGCAGGAGCCAGCGGGGATCCTACGAGCAGTACTTC. This rearrangement joins TRBV2 to TRBJ2-7; 7 bases are shared with TRBD2. The CDR3 covers 14 residues. From germline, CDR1 is SNHLY and CDR2 FYNNEI. V lost 6 bases, J lost 1 base, and 6 bases stayed unmatched.